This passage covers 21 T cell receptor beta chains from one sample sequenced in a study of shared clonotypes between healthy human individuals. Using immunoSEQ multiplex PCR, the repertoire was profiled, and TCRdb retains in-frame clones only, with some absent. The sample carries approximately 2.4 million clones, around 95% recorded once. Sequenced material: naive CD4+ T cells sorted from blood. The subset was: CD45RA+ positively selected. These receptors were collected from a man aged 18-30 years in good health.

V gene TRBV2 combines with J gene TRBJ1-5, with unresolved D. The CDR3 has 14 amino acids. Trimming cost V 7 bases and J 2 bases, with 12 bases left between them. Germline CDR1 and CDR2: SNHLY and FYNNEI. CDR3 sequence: CASKEGTGNQPQHF. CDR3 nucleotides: TGTGCCAGCAAGGAGGGAACGGGCAATCAGCCCCAGCATTTT.

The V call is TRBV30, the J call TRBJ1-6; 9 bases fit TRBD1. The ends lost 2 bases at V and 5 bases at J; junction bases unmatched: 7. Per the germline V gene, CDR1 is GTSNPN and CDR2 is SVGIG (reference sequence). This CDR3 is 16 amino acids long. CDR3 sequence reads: CAWSPIQGAHNSPLHF. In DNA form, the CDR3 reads TGTGCCTGGAGTCCCATACAGGGGGCTCATAATTCACCCCTCCACTTT.

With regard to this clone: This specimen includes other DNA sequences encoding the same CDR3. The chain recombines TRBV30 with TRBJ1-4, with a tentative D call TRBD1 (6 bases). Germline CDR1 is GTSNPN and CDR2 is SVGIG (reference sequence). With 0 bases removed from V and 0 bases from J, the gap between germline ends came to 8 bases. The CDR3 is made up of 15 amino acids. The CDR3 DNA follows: TGTGCCTGGAGTGTAGGGGGGACAACTAATGAAAAACTGTTTTTT. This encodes CAWSVGGTTNEKLFF.

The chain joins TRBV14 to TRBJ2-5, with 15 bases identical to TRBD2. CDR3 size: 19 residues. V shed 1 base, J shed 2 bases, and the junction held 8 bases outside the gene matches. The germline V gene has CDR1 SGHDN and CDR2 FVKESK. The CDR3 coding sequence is TGTGCCAGCAGCCAAGGGTGGACTAGCGGGAGGGCCTCACAAGAGACCCAGTACTTC. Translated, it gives CASSQGWTSGRASQETQYF.

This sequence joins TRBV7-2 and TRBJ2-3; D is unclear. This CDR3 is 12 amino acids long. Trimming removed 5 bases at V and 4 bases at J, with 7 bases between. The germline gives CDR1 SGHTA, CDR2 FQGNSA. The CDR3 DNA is TGTGCCAGCAGCCGAGAGCCAGATACGCAGTATTTT. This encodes CASSREPDTQYF.

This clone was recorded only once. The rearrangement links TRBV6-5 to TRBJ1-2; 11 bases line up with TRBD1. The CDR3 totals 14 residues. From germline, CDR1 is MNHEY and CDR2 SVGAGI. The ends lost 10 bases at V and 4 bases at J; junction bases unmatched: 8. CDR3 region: CATRTGGAIYGYTF. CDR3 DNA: TGTGCCACCAGGACAGGGGGCGCGATCTATGGCTACACCTTC.

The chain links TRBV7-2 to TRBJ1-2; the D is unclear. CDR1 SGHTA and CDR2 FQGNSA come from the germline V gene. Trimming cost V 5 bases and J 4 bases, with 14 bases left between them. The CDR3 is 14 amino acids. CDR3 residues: CASSPTSSGYGYTF. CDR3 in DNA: TGTGCCAGCAGCCCGACTTCCTCAGGCTATGGCTACACCTTC.

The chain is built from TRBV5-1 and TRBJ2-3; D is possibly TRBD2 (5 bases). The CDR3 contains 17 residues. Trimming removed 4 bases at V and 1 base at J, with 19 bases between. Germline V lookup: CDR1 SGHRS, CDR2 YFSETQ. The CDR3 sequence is CASSRSDYLRGTDTQYF. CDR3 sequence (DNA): TGCGCCAGCAGCAGAAGCGACTACCTAAGAGGCACAGATACGCAGTATTTT.

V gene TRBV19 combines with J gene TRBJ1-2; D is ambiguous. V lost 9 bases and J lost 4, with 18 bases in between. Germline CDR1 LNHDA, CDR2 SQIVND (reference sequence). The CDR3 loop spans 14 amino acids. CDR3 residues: CASRKPGVAYGYTF. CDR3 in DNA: TGTGCCAGCCGTAAACCCGGGGTGGCCTATGGCTACACCTTC.

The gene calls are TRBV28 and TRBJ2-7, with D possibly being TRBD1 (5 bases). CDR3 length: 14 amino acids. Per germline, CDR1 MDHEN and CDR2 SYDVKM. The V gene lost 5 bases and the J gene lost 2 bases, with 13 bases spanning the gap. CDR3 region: CASSGHLLTYEQYF. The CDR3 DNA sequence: TGTGCCAGCAGTGGACACCTCTTGACCTACGAGCAGTACTTC.

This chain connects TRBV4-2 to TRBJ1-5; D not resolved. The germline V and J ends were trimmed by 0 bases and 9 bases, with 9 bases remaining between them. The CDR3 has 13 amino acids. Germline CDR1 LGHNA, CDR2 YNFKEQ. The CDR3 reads CASSQDSGSPQHF. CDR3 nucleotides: TGTGCCAGCAGCCAAGATTCGGGGTCGCCCCAGCATTTT.

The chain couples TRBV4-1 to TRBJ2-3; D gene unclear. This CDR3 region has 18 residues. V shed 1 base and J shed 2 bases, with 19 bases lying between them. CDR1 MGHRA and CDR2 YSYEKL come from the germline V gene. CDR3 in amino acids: CASSQGAPGRRITDTQYF. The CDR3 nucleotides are TGCGCCAGCAGCCAAGGGGCCCCGGGCAGGCGTATCACAGATACGCAGTATTTT.

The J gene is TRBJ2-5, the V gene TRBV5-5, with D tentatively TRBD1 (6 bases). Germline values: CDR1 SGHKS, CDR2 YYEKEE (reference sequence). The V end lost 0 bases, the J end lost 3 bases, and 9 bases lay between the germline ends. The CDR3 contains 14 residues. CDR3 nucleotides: TGTGCCAGCAGCTTGGTTGGACAGAAAGAGACCCAGTACTTC. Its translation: CASSLVGQKETQYF.

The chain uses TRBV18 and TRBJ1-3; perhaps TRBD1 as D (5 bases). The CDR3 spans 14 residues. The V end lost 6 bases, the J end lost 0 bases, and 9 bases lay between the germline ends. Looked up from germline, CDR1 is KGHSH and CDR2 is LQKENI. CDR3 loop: CASSTDISGNTIYF. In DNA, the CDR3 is TGTGCCAGCTCGACGGACATCTCTGGAAACACCATATATTTT.

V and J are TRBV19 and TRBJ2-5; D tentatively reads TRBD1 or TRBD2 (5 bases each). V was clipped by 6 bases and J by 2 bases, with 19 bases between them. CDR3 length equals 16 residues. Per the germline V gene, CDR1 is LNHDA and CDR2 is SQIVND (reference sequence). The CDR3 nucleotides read TGTGCCAGTAGCAGAGATCGAGGGGTCTTACAAGAGACCCAGTACTTC. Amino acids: CASSRDRGVLQETQYF.

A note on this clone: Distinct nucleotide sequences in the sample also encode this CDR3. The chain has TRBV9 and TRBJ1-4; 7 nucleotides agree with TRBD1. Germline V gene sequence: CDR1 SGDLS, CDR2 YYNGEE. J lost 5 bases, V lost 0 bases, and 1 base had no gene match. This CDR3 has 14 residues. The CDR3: CASSVDRGNEKLFF. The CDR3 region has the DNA TGTGCCAGCAGCGTAGACAGGGGCAATGAAAAACTGTTTTTT.

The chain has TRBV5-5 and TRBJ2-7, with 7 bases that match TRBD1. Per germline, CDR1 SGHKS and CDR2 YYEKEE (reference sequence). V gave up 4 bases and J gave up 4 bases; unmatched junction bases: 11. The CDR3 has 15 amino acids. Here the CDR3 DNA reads TGTGCCAGCAGCGAGACAGGGACGATCGGGTACGAGCAGTACTTC. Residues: CASSETGTIGYEQYF.

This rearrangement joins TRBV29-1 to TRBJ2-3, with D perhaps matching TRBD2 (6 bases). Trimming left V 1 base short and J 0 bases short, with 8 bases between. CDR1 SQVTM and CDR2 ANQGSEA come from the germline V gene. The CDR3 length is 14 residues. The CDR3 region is CSVEGAGSTDTQYF. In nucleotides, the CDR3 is TGCAGCGTTGAAGGGGCGGGGAGCACAGATACGCAGTATTTT.

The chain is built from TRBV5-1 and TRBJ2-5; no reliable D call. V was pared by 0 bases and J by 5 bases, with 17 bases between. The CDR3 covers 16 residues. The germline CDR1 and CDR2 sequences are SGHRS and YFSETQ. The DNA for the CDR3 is TGCGCCAGCAGCTTGGCTGTAGGGCTAGGTGGTGAGACCCAGTACTTC. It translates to CASSLAVGLGGETQYF.

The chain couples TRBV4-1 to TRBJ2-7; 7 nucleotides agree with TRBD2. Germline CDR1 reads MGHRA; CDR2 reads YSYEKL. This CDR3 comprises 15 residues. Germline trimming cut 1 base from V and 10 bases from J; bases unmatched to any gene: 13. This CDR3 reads CASSQVPGLTPDQYF. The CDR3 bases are TGCGCCAGCAGCCAAGTCCCGGGACTAACCCCCGACCAGTACTTC.

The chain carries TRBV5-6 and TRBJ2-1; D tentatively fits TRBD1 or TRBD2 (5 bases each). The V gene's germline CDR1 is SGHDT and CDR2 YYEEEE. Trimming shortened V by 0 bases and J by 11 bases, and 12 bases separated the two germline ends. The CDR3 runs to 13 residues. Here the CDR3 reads CASSLADSGQQFF. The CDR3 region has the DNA TGTGCCAGCAGCTTGGCCGATTCGGGACAGCAGTTCTTC. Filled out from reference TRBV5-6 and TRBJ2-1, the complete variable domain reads DAGVTQSPTHLIKTRGQQVTLRCSPKSGHDTVSWYQQALGQGPQFIFQYYEEEERQRGNFPDRFSGHQFPNYSSELNVNALLLGDSALYLCASSLADSGQQFFGPGTRLTVL.